This T cell receptor beta chain was observed in a study of human T cells and chemical hapten exposure. The time point denotes: patch test 3, about 24 weeks after DPC sensitization. Regarding treatment: therapeutic diphenylcyclopropenone sensitization with weekly scalp DPC. CDR1 is SGHTA and CDR2 is FQGNSA in the germline V gene. The CDR3 totals 17 residues. Trimming cost V 3 bases and J 7 bases; bases outside gene matches: 9. TCRdb re-called the RACE reads with MiXCR, one entry per CDR3 protein. The sample holds 100,000 to 120,000 distinct CDR3 sequences, nearly 35% seen once. This clonotype has more than one count but fewer than ten.

The sample was whole blood, taken in connection with sensitization to the hapten diphenylcyclopropenone (DPC). The receptor comes from a man aged 40-55 years with alopecia areata. Some clones in this sample may be carry-over from other donors' samples. This sequence joins TRBV7-2 and TRBJ2-1; TRBD2 matches at 13 bases. This chain's CDR3 is CASSLDGLAGVNNEQFF. In nucleotides, the CDR3 is TGTGCCAGCAGCTTGGATGGACTAGCGGGAGTGAATAATGAGCAGTTCTTC.